The clone carrying this T cell receptor beta chain was detected a few times. Its antigen remains unknown. This entry belongs to a study of blood T cells in healthy people across ages. Sample-barcoded 5' priming and a J-beta primer mix drove a second PCR of about 6 to 12 cycles. All cDNA molecules were each tagged by a template-switch adaptor with 12 random nucleotides. TCRdb ran MiXCR on the 5' RACE reads and lists one entry per CDR3 protein. The sample records about 640,000 distinct CDR3 sequences, approximately 30% being singletons. The CDR3 loop spans 13 amino acids. The germline V gene has CDR1 SGHTA and CDR2 FQGTGA. The V and J ends lost 8 bases and 7 bases, in that order; junction bases with no gene match: 7. Study observations and caveats: More naive CD4+ cells and higher diversity were found in long-lived than in aged donors. Diversity estimates drawn from one million T cells were deemed underestimates. A roughly linear fall in TCR beta diversity per million T cells was seen with increasing age.

This TCR came from a woman aged 80 or older in good health. The sequenced material came from blood. This chain links TRBV7-3 with TRBJ2-2; TRBD1 matches at 7 bases. The CDR3 sequence: CASGNTGDGELFF. The CDR3 DNA reads TGTGCCAGCGGTAACACAGGGGACGGGGAGCTGTTTTTT.